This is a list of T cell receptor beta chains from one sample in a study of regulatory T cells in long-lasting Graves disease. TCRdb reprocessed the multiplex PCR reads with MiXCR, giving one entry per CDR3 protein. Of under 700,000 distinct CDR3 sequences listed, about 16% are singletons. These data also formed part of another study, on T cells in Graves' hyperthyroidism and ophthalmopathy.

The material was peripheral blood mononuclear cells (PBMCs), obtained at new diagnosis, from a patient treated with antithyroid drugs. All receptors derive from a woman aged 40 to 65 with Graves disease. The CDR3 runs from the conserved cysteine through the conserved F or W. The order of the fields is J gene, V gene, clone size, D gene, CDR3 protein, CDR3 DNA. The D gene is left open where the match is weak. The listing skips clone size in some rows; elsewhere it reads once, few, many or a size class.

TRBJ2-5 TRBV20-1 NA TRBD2 CSAGLAGEEAQYF TGCAGTGCAGGACTAGCGGGGGAAGAGGCCCAGTACTTC
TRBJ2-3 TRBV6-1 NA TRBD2 CATSPASGGNTDTQYF TGTGCCACAAGTCCGGCTAGCGGGGGGAACACAGATACGCAGTATTTT
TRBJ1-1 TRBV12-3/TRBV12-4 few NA CASSPGTPNMNTEAFF TGTGCCAGCAGTCCCGGGACACCGAACATGAACACTGAAGCTTTCTTT
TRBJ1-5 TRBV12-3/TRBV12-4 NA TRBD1 CASSSPGQGDQPQHF TGTGCCAGCAGTTCACCGGGACAGGGAGATCAGCCCCAGCATTTT
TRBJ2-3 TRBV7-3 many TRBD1 CASSLGTVSTDTQYF TGTGCCAGCAGCTTGGGGACAGTAAGCACAGATACGCAGTATTTT
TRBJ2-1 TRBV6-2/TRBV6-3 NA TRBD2 CASSYGSGGPYYNEQFF TGTGCCAGCAGTTACGGGAGCGGGGGCCCTTATTACAATGAGCAGTTCTTC
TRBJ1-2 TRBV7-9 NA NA CASSPRDVERNGYTF TGTGCCAGCAGCCCCCGGGACGTTGAAAGAAATGGCTACACCTTC
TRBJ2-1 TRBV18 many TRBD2 CASSLGRGAHNEQFF TGTGCCAGCTCTCTAGGGCGGGGGGCGCACAATGAGCAGTTCTTC
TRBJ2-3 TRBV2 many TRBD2 CASSGTSGEADTQYF TGTGCCAGCAGTGGGACTAGCGGGGAAGCAGATACGCAGTATTTT
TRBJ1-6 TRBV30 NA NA CAWSVGNSPLHF TGTGCCTGGAGTGTTGGGAATTCACCCCTCCACTTT
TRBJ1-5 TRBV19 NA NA CASSIEVRGNQPQHF TGTGCCAGTAGTATAGAGGTCAGGGGCAATCAGCCCCAGCATTTT
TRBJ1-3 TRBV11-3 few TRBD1 CASSSYRTGTSGNTIYF TGTGCCAGCAGCTCATACCGGACAGGGACTTCTGGAAACACCATATATTTT
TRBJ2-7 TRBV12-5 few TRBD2 CASGPGGGGEQYF TGTGCTAGTGGACCTGGTGGGGGAGGGGAGCAGTACTTC
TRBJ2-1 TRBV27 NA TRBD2 CASSLVTSGGYNEQFF TGTGCCAGCAGTTTGGTCACTAGCGGGGGGTACAATGAGCAGTTCTTC
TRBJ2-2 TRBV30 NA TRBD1 CAWSVLQGAGELFF TGTGCCTGGAGTGTACTTCAGGGGGCCGGGGAGCTGTTTTTT
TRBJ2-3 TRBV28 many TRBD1 CASTIGTGPSTDTQYF TGTGCCAGCACCATCGGGACAGGGCCAAGCACAGATACGCAGTATTTT
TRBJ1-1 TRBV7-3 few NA CASSGRIGTEAFF TGTGCCAGCAGCGGTCGTATCGGCACTGAAGCTTTCTTT
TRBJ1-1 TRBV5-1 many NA CASSLVESNTEAFF TGCGCCAGCAGCTTGGTGGAGTCGAACACTGAAGCTTTCTTT
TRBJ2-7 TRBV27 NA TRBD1 CASSSTGTGLYEQYF TGTGCCAGCAGTTCCACCGGGACAGGTCTCTACGAGCAGTACTTC
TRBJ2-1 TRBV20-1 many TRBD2 CSASSGGVNYNEQFF TGCAGTGCTAGCTCGGGGGGGGTGAATTACAATGAGCAGTTCTTC
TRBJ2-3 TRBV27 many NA CASRNSAGDTQYF TGTGCCAGCAGGAATTCGGCCGGAGATACGCAGTATTTT
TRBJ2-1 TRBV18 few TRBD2 CASSPRSTSGADNEQFF TGTGCCAGCTCACCAAGGTCGACTAGCGGGGCGGACAATGAGCAGTTCTTC
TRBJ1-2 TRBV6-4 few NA CASSDSERGYTF TGTGCCAGCAGTGACTCTGAACGGGGCTACACCTTC
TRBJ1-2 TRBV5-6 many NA CASSPLRDSGGYTF TGTGCCAGCTCTCCCCTTAGGGATTCGGGAGGCTACACCTTC
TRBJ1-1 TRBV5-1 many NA CASTGQSLGTHLGGGTEAFF TGCGCCAGCACCGGACAATCGCTGGGGACCCATCTGGGGGGAGGAACTGAAGCTTTCTTT
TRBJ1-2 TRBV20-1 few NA CSAEGYNYGYTF TGCAGTGCTGAAGGGTATAACTATGGCTACACCTTC
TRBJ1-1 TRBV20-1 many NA CSVIEVGAWTEAFF TGCAGTGTCATCGAAGTTGGGGCGTGGACTGAAGCTTTCTTT
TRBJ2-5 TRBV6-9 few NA CASSYHPRGGTQYF TGTGCCAGCAGTTACCATCCGCGGGGCGGGACCCAGTACTTC
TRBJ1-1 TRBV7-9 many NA CASSSGTGLNTEAFF TGTGCCAGCAGCTCAGGGACGGGTTTGAACACTGAAGCTTTCTTT
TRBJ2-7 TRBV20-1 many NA CSGSTHSYEQYF TGCAGTGGCTCGACACACTCCTACGAGCAGTACTTC
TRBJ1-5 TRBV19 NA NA CASSTVVSQPQHF TGTGCCAGTAGTACCGTGGTGAGTCAGCCCCAGCATTTT
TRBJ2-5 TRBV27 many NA CASRQEAGLGETQYF TGTGCCAGCAGGCAAGAAGCAGGGTTGGGCGAGACCCAGTACTTC
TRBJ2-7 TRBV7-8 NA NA CASSLKLTYEQYF TGTGCCAGCAGCTTAAAACTCACCTACGAGCAGTACTTC
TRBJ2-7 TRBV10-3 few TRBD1 CAIRHGDSSYEQYF TGTGCCATCCGCCATGGGGACAGTTCCTACGAGCAGTACTTC
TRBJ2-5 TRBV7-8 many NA CASSLWTEQETQYF TGTGCCAGCAGCCTGTGGACAGAACAAGAGACCCAGTACTTC
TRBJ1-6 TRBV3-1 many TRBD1 CASRLTSGTVPLSPLHF TGTGCCAGCAGGCTAACCTCCGGGACAGTACCTCTTTCACCCCTCCACTTT
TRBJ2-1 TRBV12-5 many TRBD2 CASGLVQERGGLIEQFF TGTGCTAGTGGTTTGGTACAAGAGCGGGGGGGCCTTATTGAGCAGTTCTTC
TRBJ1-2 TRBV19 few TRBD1 CASSFGTGIYGYTF TGTGCCAGTAGTTTCGGGACAGGTATCTATGGCTACACCTTC
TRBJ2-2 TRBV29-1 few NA CSVEPHGGTGELFF TGCAGCGTTGAGCCCCATGGCGGCACCGGGGAGCTGTTTTTT
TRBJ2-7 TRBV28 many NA CATRTDNTYEQYF TGTGCCACCCGGACAGATAACACCTACGAGCAGTACTTC
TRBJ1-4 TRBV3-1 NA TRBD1 CASSEGGADEKLFF TGTGCCAGCAGCGAAGGGGGCGCAGATGAAAAACTGTTTTTT
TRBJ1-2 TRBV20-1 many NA CSARGPYGYTF TGCAGTGCTAGAGGGCCCTATGGCTACACCTTC
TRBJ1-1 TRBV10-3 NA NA CAISEQGSSEAFF TGTGCCATCAGTGAGCAGGGAAGCTCTGAAGCTTTCTTT
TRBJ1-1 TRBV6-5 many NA CASSYSGGRQNTEAFF TGTGCCAGCAGTTACTCCGGCGGCAGACAGAACACTGAAGCTTTCTTT
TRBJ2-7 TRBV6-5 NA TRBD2 CASSYARGGRAYEQYF TGTGCCAGCAGTTACGCCCGGGGGGGACGGGCCTACGAGCAGTACTTC
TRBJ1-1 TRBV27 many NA CASKRIERSTEAFF TGTGCCAGCAAGAGGATAGAAAGGAGCACTGAAGCTTTCTTT
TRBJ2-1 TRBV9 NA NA CASSVGVGGSSYNEQFF TGTGCCAGCAGCGTAGGAGTGGGTGGTAGCTCCTACAATGAGCAGTTCTTC
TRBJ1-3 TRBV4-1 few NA CASSQDSSIGNTIYF TGCGCCAGCAGCCAAGATAGTAGCATAGGAAACACCATATATTTT
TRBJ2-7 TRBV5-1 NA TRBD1 CASSSGTGRHEQYF TGCGCCAGCAGCTCCGGGACAGGGAGACACGAGCAGTACTTC
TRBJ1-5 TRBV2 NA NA CASSSRVYQPQHF TGCGCCAGCAGCAGCAGGGTCTACCAGCCCCAGCATTTT
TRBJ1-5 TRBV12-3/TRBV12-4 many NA CASSSRVDSNQPQHF TGTGCCAGCAGTTCCAGGGTAGATAGCAATCAGCCCCAGCATTTT
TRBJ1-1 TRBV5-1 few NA CASTTIPSQGTEAFF TGCGCCAGCACCACCATACCTTCACAGGGCACTGAAGCTTTCTTT
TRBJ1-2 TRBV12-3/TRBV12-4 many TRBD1 CASSQELTGNYGYTF TGTGCCAGCAGTCAAGAGTTGACAGGGAACTATGGCTACACCTTC
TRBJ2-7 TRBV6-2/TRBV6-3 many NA CASSYSIRGTYEQYF TGTGCCAGCAGTTACTCGATCCGAGGTACCTACGAGCAGTACTTC
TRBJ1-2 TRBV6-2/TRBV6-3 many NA CASSIGENYGYTF TGTGCCAGCTCTATCGGAGAAAACTATGGCTACACCTTC
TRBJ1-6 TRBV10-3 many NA CAISERQKGARNSPLHF TGTGCCATCAGTGAACGTCAGAAAGGGGCGCGGAATTCACCCCTCCACTTT
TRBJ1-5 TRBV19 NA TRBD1 CASKGQGFQPQHF TGTGCCAGTAAGGGACAGGGGTTTCAGCCCCAGCATTTT
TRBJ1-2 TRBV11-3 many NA CASSSKTYGYTF TGTGCCAGCAGCTCTAAAACCTATGGCTACACCTTC
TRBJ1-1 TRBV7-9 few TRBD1 CASSLSTGGTEAFF TGTGCCAGCAGCCTATCGACAGGGGGGACTGAAGCTTTCTTT